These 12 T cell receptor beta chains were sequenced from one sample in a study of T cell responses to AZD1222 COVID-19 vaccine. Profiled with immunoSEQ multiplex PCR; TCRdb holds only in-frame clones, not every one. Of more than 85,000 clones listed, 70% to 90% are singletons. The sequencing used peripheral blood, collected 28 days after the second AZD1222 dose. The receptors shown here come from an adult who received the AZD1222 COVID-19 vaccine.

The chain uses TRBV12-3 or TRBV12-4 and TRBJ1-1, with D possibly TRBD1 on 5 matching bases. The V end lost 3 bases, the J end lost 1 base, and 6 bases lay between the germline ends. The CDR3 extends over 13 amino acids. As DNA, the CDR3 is TGTGCCAGCAGTTTTACAGGGAACACTGAAGCTTTCTTT. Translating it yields CASSFTGNTEAFF.

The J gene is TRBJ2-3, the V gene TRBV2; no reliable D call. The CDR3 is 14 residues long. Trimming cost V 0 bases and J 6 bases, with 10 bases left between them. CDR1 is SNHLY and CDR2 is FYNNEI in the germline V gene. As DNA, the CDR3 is TGTGCCAGCAGTGAAGCGCGGACCAGGGATACGCAGTATTTT. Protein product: CASSEARTRDTQYF.

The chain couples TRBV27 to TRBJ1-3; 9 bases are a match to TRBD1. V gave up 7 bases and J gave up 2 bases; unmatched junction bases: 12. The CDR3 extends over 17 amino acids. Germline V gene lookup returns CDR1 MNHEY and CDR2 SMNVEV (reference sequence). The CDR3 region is CASTRDRELSPGNTIYF. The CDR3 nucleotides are TGTGCCAGCACCCGGGACAGGGAACTCTCGCCTGGAAACACCATATATTTT.

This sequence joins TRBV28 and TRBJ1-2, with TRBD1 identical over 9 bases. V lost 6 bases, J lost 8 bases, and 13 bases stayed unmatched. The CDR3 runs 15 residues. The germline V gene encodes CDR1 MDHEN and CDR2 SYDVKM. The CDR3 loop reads CASSPGQGPMGGYTF. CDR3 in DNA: TGTGCCAGCAGCCCGGGACAGGGCCCGATGGGAGGCTACACCTTC.

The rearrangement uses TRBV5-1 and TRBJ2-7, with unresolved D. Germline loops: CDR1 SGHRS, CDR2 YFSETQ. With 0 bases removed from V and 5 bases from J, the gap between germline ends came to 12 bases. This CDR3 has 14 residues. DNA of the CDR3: TGCGCCAGCAGCTTGGGACCGGGTTCTAACGAGCAGTACTTC. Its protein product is CASSLGPGSNEQYF.

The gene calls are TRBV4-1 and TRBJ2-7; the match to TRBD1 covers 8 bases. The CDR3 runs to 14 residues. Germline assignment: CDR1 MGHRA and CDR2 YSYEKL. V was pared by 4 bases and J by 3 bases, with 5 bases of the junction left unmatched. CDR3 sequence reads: CASSLGQGNYEQYF. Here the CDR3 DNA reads TGCGCCAGCAGCCTTGGACAGGGAAACTACGAGCAGTACTTC.

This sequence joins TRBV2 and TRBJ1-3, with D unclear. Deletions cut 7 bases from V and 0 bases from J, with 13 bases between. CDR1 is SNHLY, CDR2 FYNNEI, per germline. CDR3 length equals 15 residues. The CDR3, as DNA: TGTGCCAGCACCCCACCCGGCTACTCTGGAAACACCATATATTTT. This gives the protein CASTPPGYSGNTIYF.

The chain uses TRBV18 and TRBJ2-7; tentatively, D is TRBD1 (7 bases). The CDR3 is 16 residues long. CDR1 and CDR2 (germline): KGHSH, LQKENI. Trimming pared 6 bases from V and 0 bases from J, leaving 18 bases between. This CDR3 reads CASSPTRDSSSYEQYF. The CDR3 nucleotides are TGTGCCAGCTCGCCCACGCGGGACAGCAGCTCCTACGAGCAGTACTTC.

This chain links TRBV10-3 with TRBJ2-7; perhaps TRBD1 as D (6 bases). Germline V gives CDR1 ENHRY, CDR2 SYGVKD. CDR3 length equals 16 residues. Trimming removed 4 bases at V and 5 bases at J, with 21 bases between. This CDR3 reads CAISGGGLEKGDEQYF. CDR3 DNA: TGTGCCATCAGTGGAGGCGGCCTTGAGAAGGGGGACGAGCAGTACTTC.

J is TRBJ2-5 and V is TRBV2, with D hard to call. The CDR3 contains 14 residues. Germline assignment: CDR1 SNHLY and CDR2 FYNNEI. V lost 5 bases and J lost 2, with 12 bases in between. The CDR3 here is CASSWIGLQETQYF. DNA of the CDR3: TGTGCCAGCAGTTGGATCGGGCTACAAGAGACCCAGTACTTC. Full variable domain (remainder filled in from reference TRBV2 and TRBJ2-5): EPEVTQTPSHQVTQMGQEVILRCVPISNHLYFYWYRQILGQKVEFLVSFYNNEISEKSEIFDDQFSVERPDGSNFTLKIRSTKLEDSAMYFCASSWIGLQETQYFGPGTRLLVL.

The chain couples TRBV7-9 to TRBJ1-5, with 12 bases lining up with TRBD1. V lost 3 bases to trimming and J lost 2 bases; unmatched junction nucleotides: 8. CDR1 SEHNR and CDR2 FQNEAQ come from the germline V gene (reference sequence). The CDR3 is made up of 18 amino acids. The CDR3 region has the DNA TGTGCCAGCAGCTTTTCGGGACAGGGGGCGCATGGCAATCAGCCCCAGCATTTT. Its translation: CASSFSGQGAHGNQPQHF.

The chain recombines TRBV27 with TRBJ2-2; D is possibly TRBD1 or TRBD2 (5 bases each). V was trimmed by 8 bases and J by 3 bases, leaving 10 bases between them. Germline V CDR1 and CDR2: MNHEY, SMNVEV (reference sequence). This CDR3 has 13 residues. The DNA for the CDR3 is TGTGCCAGCCAGACGGGGCACACCGGGGAGCTGTTTTTT. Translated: CASQTGHTGELFF.